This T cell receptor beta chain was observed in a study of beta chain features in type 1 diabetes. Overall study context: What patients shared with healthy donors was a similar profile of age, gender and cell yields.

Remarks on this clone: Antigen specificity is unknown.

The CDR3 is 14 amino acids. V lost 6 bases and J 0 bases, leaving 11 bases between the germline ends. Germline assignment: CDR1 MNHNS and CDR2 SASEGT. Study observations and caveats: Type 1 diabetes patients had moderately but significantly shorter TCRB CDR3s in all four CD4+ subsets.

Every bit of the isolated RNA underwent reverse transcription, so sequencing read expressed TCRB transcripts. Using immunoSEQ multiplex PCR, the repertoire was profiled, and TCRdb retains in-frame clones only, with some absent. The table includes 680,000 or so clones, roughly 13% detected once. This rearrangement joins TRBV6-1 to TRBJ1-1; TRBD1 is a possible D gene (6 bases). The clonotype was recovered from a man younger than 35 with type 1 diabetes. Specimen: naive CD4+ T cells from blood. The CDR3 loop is CASRQGSMNTEAFF. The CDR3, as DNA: TGTGCCAGCAGGCAGGGGTCTATGAACACTGAAGCTTTCTTT.